The 29 T cell receptor beta chains below were found in one sample sequenced in a study of blood T cell repertoires in COVID-19. Repertoires were generated with immunoSEQ multiplex PCR, while TCRdb's copy carries only in-frame clones and drops some. This table holds approximately 200,000 clones, approximately 85% found once. Material: PBMCs or T cells enriched from blood (not recorded which). These receptors originate from a woman in her thirties who had recovered from COVID-19.

J is TRBJ2-1 and V is TRBV7-8; D gene uncertain. V shed 3 bases and J shed 2 bases, with 11 bases lying between them. The CDR3 runs to 15 residues. Germline V gene data show CDR1 as SGHVS and CDR2 as FQNEAQ. In nucleotides, the CDR3 is TGTGCCAGCAGCTTTGGCGGATTACCCTACAATGAGCAGTTCTTC. It yields the protein CASSFGGLPYNEQFF. The variable domain in full, completed from reference TRBV7-8 and TRBJ2-1, reads GAGVSQSPRYKVAKRGQDVALRCDPISGHVSLFWYQQALGQGPEFLTYFQNEAQLDKSGLPSDRFFAERPEGSVSTLKIQRTQQEDSAVYLCASSFGGLPYNEQFFGPGTRLTVL.

This sequence joins TRBV6-6 and TRBJ2-1, with D possibly matching TRBD2 (8 bases). CDR3 size: 16 residues. Germline V gene lookup returns CDR1 MNHNY and CDR2 SVGAGI (reference sequence). The V end was cut by 5 bases, the J end by 8 bases, with 22 bases between. The CDR3: CASSRGGRREEHEQFF. Written as DNA, the CDR3 is TGTGCCAGCAGTCGAGGGGGCCGGCGGGAGGAACATGAGCAGTTCTTC.

The CDR3 sequence: CASSLDLLTEAFF. For the CDR3, the DNA is TGTGCCAGCAGCTTAGATCTTTTGACTGAAGCTTTCTTT. The chain links TRBV11-2 to TRBJ1-1; D ambiguous. V was trimmed by 0 bases and J by 5 bases, leaving 7 bases between them. The CDR3 length is 13 residues. Germline CDR1 reads SGHAT; CDR2 reads FQNNGV.

The V call is TRBV10-1, the J call TRBJ1-2, with unresolved D. The germline gives CDR1 WNHNN, CDR2 SYGVQD (reference sequence). This CDR3 spans 17 amino acids. The V end was cut by 7 bases, the J end by 4 bases, with 25 bases between. The CDR3 DNA is TGCGCCAGCAAAGGTCCATCCCATCGACTCGGTCCCTATGGCTACACCTTC. The encoded protein is CASKGPSHRLGPYGYTF.

V gene TRBV7-9 combines with J gene TRBJ2-3; D not resolved. The germline gives CDR1 SEHNR, CDR2 FQNEAQ (reference sequence). Trimming removed 4 bases at V and 0 bases at J, with 5 bases between. CDR3 length equals 13 residues. The CDR3 DNA is TGTGCCAGCAGCTGGGCTAGCACAGATACGCAGTATTTT. Translating it yields CASSWASTDTQYF.

The gene calls are TRBV5-1 and TRBJ2-3; D is possibly TRBD1 (8 bases). CDR3 length: 16 amino acids. V shed 3 bases and J shed 3 bases, with 17 bases lying between them. The germline gives CDR1 SGHRS, CDR2 YFSETQ. As DNA, the CDR3 is TGCGCCAGCAGCTCAGGACAGGGACTACAGACAGATACGCAGTATTTT. The encoded protein is CASSSGQGLQTDTQYF. Full variable domain (rest looked up from reference TRBV5-1 and TRBJ2-3): KAGVTQTPRYLIKTRGQQVTLSCSPISGHRSVSWYQQTPGQGLQFLFEYFSETQRNKGNFPGRFSGRQFSNSRSEMNVSTLELGDSALYLCASSSGQGLQTDTQYFGPGTRLTVL.

The V and J genes are TRBV2 and TRBJ1-1; D ambiguous. The CDR3 spans 13 residues. Deletions cut 6 bases from V and 3 bases from J, with 11 bases between. CDR1 is SNHLY and CDR2 is FYNNEI in the germline V gene. This chain's CDR3 is CASSDEGYTEAFF. CDR3 coding DNA: TGTGCCAGCAGCGACGAGGGATACACTGAAGCTTTCTTT.

The rearrangement uses TRBV7-2 and TRBJ2-1; unclear D gene. Deletions cut 7 bases from V and 7 bases from J, with 17 bases between. The CDR3 is made up of 14 amino acids. The germline CDR1 and CDR2 sequences are SGHTA and FQGNSA. CDR3 protein: CASTYSRPRNEQFF. Here the CDR3 DNA reads TGTGCCAGCACCTACTCGCGGCCTCGAAATGAGCAGTTCTTC.

V usage is TRBV28 and J usage is TRBJ2-2; 9 bases match TRBD2. V lost 3 bases and J lost 5; bases outside the gene matches: 7. Germline lookup yields CDR1 MDHEN and CDR2 SYDVKM. There are 16 residues in the CDR3. Here the CDR3 DNA reads TGTGCCAGCAGTTTCGCGGCTAGCGGGGCGACCGGGGAGCTGTTTTTT. Translated: CASSFAASGATGELFF.

The V call is TRBV6-1, the J call TRBJ1-4; 9 nucleotides match TRBD1. The germline CDR1 and CDR2 sequences are MNHNS and SASEGT. J was trimmed by 11 bases and V by 2 bases; bases with no gene match: 9. The CDR3 is 15 residues long. CDR3 DNA: TGTGCCAGCAGTGAACGGGACAGGGCCATCGCTAAACTGTTTTTT. This gives the protein CASSERDRAIAKLFF.

This sequence joins TRBV6-1 and TRBJ1-1, with 9 nucleotides matching TRBD1. Germline CDR1 MNHNS, CDR2 SASEGT. There are 17 residues in the CDR3. The junction had 10 bases not matched to a gene; V was cut back by 2 bases and J by 3 bases. CDR3 bases: TGTGCCAGCAGTGAAAGAGGGGGACAGGGTGGGTACACTGAAGCTTTCTTT. Amino acids: CASSERGGQGGYTEAFF.

The genes are TRBV6-5 and TRBJ1-2; D is possibly TRBD1 (5 bases). Trimming stripped 2 bases from V and 5 bases from J, with 12 bases between. CDR1 and CDR2 from the germline V gene are MNHEY and SVGAGI. The CDR3 loop spans 14 amino acids. The CDR3 loop is CASSYDQGPYGYTF. The CDR3 coding sequence is TGTGCCAGCAGTTACGACCAGGGCCCTTATGGCTACACCTTC.

The sample holds a few counts of this clone. The gene calls are TRBV2 and TRBJ2-1; D is possibly TRBD2 (6 bases). V was shortened by 1 base and J by 4 bases, with 11 bases between the two germline ends. CDR3 length: 15 amino acids. Germline CDR1 reads SNHLY; CDR2 reads FYNNEI. CDR3 in DNA: TGTGCCAGCAGTGAAGTAGGGACTGTTTACAATGAGCAGTTCTTC. Its translation is CASSEVGTVYNEQFF.

The chain joins TRBV6-5 to TRBJ1-2; weak D call: TRBD1 (6 bases). The V and J ends lost 4 bases and 4 bases respectively, with 13 bases between them. This CDR3 contains 14 residues. Germline assignment: CDR1 MNHEY and CDR2 SVGAGI. The DNA of the CDR3 is TGTGCCAGCAGTTTCCACAGGGCTGGCTATGGCTACACCTTC. Protein sequence: CASSFHRAGYGYTF.

V and J are TRBV14 and TRBJ2-1, with D possibly matching TRBD2 (5 bases). Germline V gene data show CDR1 as SGHDN and CDR2 as FVKESK. With 2 bases removed from V and 10 bases from J, the gap between germline ends came to 9 bases. The CDR3 runs to 12 residues. The CDR3 spells CASSQRWREQFF. In DNA, the CDR3 is TGTGCCAGCAGCCAAAGGTGGAGGGAGCAGTTCTTC. The full variable domain, completed using reference TRBV14 and TRBJ2-1, is EAGVTQFPSHSVIEKGQTVTLRCDPISGHDNLYWYRRVMGKEIKFLLHFVKESKQDESGMPNNRFLAERTGGTYSTLKVQPAELEDSGVYFCASSQRWREQFFGPGTRLTVL.

The chain combines TRBV6-5 with TRBJ2-5; the match to TRBD1 covers 9 bases. V was clipped by 6 bases and J by 3 bases; unmatched bases: 8. CDR1 is MNHEY and CDR2 is SVGAGI in the germline V gene. There are 15 residues in the CDR3. Written as DNA, the CDR3 is TGTGCCAGCAGCATTACAGGGGGCGCGGAAGAGACCCAGTACTTC. As protein: CASSITGGAEETQYF.

The J gene is TRBJ2-7, the V gene TRBV11-1; the match to TRBD1 covers 7 bases. CDR3 size: 16 residues. The trim removed 4 bases at V and 2 bases at J, leaving 11 bases unmatched. Germline CDR1 and CDR2: SGHAT and FQDESV (reference sequence). In DNA, the CDR3 is TGTGCCAGCAGCTCCCCTCAGGGGCAGGGGGCCTACGAGCAGTACTTC. Its translation is CASSSPQGQGAYEQYF. Full variable domain (missing parts from reference TRBV11-1 and TRBJ2-7): EAEVAQSPRYKITEKSQAVAFWCDPISGHATLYWYRQILGQGPELLVQFQDESVVDDSQLPKDRFSAERLKGVDSTLKIQPAELGDSAMYLCASSSPQGQGAYEQYFGPGTRLTVT.

The chain has TRBV5-6 and TRBJ2-4, with 15 bases identical to TRBD2. Germline V gene data show CDR1 as SGHDT and CDR2 as YYEEEE. The CDR3 has 15 amino acids. V lost 4 bases and J lost 7; bases outside the gene matches: 3. The CDR3 loop reads CASSLGTSGRNIQYF. The CDR3 DNA sequence: TGTGCCAGCAGCCTAGGGACTAGCGGGAGGAACATTCAGTACTTC.

The V call is TRBV18, the J call TRBJ1-1; D ambiguous. Trimming removed 3 bases from V and 2 bases from J, with 4 bases in between. The CDR3 consists of 12 residues. Germline-derived CDR1 and CDR2 are KGHSH and LQKENI. For the CDR3, the DNA is TGTGCCAGCTCACCTCTCAACACTGAAGCTTTCTTT. Translated, it gives CASSPLNTEAFF.

The V gene is TRBV27, the J gene TRBJ1-4; TRBD1 is a possible D gene (5 bases). Germline loops: CDR1 MNHEY, CDR2 SMNVEV (reference sequence). V was pared by 0 bases and J by 4 bases, with 9 bases between. CDR3 length: 15 amino acids. The CDR3 reads CASSLSPGLNEKLFF. The CDR3 DNA is TGTGCCAGCAGTTTATCTCCGGGACTTAATGAAAAACTGTTTTTT.

In this sample, this clone turned up once. This rearrangement joins TRBV7-2 to TRBJ2-7; D might be TRBD1 (5 bases). The CDR3 covers 13 residues. Germline V gives CDR1 SGHTA, CDR2 FQGNSA. V lost 6 bases and J lost 5, with 14 bases in between. DNA for the CDR3: TGTGCCAGCAGTTGGGGCCAGGGCCACGAGCAGTACTTC. This gives the protein CASSWGQGHEQYF.

The gene calls are TRBV5-4 and TRBJ2-7, with D perhaps TRBD2 (6 bases). The CDR3 runs to 14 residues. The germline CDR1 and CDR2 sequences are SGHNT and YYREEE (reference sequence). The V end was cut by 4 bases, the J end by 5 bases, with 16 bases between. CDR3 sequence: CASSPLVSGNEQYF. The CDR3 nucleotides read TGTGCCAGCAGCCCCCTCGTTAGCGGAAACGAGCAGTACTTC.

A single count supports this clone. CDR3 DNA sequence: TGTGCCAGCGTGGGCTCCAAGCTTAGGGAGCAGTACTTC. Translating gives CASVGSKLREQYF. The chain combines TRBV9 with TRBJ2-7; D unclear. In germline, CDR1 is SGDLS, CDR2 YYNGEE. The ends were cut back, 7 bases at V and 7 bases at J, with 18 bases in the middle. This CDR3 has 13 amino acids.

The rearrangement joins TRBV10-3 to TRBJ2-3; 9 bases align to TRBD2. The CDR3 extends over 15 amino acids. The germline gives CDR1 ENHRY, CDR2 SYGVKD. J was trimmed by 4 bases and V by 8 bases; bases with no gene match: 10. CDR3 coding DNA: TGTGCCATCGGCATTAGCGGGAGTGGGGCAGATACGCAGTATTTT. As protein: CAIGISGSGADTQYF.

This rearrangement joins TRBV7-3 to TRBJ2-1; 8 bases match TRBD2. V gave up 7 bases and J gave up 3 bases; unmatched junction bases: 5. Germline-derived CDR1 and CDR2 are SGHTA and FQGTGA. The CDR3 loop spans 14 amino acids. This chain's CDR3 is CASTPAGVYNEQFF. For the CDR3, the DNA is TGTGCCAGCACCCCAGCGGGAGTCTACAATGAGCAGTTCTTC.

The rearrangement uses TRBV15 and TRBJ2-1; tentatively, D is TRBD2 (5 bases). Trimming cost V 3 bases and J 0 bases, with 9 bases left between them. The CDR3 extends over 15 amino acids. The germline V gene encodes CDR1 LNHNV and CDR2 YYDKDF (reference sequence). CDR3 bases: TGTGCCACCAGCAGCGGACTCCCCTCCTACAATGAGCAGTTCTTC. Residues: CATSSGLPSYNEQFF.

This clone was observed a handful of times. This chain uses TRBV28 with TRBJ2-1; D perhaps matches TRBD2 (6 bases). This CDR3 spans 14 amino acids. Trimming took 6 bases from V and 6 from J, leaving 15 bases between them. Germline V gene data show CDR1 as MDHEN and CDR2 as SYDVKM. The DNA for the CDR3 is TGTGCCAGCAGGCTCCCTGGCGGGGCCAATGAGCAGTTCTTC. Translating gives CASRLPGGANEQFF.

CDR3 in DNA: TGCAGCGTTGGAAGCGGGGACGGGGAGCTGTTTTTT. Translating it yields CSVGSGDGELFF. The chain recombines TRBV29-1 with TRBJ2-2; 7 bases map to TRBD2. The germline gives CDR1 SQVTM, CDR2 ANQGSEA. The CDR3 extends over 12 amino acids. V lost 4 bases and J lost 7; bases outside the gene matches: 3.

The CDR3 region has the DNA TGTGCCAGCAGTCTCCGAGCGGGAGCCTCTTTTAGCACAGATACGCAGTATTTT. Encoded protein: CASSLRAGASFSTDTQYF. The chain couples TRBV3-1 (or the pseudogene TRBV3-2) to TRBJ2-3, with 8 bases that match TRBD2. The CDR3 sequence is 18 residues long. V shed 6 bases and J 0 bases; nucleotides not matched to a gene: 14. Germline V lookup: CDR1 LGHDT, CDR2 YNNKEL (reference sequence).